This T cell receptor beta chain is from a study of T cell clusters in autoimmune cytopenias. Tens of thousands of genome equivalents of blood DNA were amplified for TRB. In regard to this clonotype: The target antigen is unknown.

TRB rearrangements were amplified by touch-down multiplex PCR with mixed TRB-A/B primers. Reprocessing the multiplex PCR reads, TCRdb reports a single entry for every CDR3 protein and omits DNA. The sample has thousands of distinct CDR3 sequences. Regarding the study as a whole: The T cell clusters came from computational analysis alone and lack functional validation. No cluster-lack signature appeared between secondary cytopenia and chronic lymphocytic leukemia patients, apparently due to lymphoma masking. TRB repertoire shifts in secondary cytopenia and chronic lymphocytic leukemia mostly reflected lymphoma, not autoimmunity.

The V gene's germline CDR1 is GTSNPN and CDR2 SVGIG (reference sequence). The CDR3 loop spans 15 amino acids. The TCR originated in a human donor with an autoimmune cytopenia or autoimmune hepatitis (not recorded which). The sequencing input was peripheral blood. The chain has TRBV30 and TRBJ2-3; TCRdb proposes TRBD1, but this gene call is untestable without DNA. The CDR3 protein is CAWSPGQGGGDTQYF.